What follows are 12 T cell receptor beta chains derived from one specimen sequenced in a study of cytomegalovirus exposure and HLA in healthy donors. The study ran its PCR with 60 Vbeta and 13 Jbeta primers. The method was immunoSEQ multiplex PCR; TCRdb's version includes in-frame clones alone and lacks a portion of them. The sample lists about 130,000 clones, approximately 87% occurring once. Sequenced input: PBMCs. These receptors all stem from a man in his forties or fifties in good health and CMV-seronegative.

V gene TRBV7-8 combines with J gene TRBJ2-3; D gene uncertain. CDR1 SGHVS and CDR2 FQNEAQ come from the germline V gene. The V gene lost 2 bases and the J gene lost 6 bases, with 9 bases spanning the gap. The CDR3 is 13 residues long. CDR3 loop: CASSLSPADTQYF. The CDR3 bases are TGTGCCAGCAGCTTAAGCCCCGCGGATACGCAGTATTTT.

The chain uses TRBV5-5 and TRBJ2-7; D might be TRBD2 (6 bases). This CDR3 is built from 15 residues. The germline V gene has CDR1 SGHKS and CDR2 YYEKEE (reference sequence). The V end lost 6 bases, the J end lost 2 bases, and 18 bases lay between the germline ends. CDR3: CASTHWGDQTYEQYF. CDR3 nucleotide sequence: TGTGCCAGCACCCATTGGGGGGACCAAACCTACGAGCAGTACTTC.

The CDR3 nucleotides are TGTGCCAGCAGCTCCCTACCGGGAGTGGAGCTGTTTTTT. Translating it yields CASSSLPGVELFF. The chain couples TRBV7-3 to TRBJ2-2, with D perhaps matching TRBD2 (6 bases). The length of the CDR3 is 13 residues. V lost 4 bases and J lost 10, with 13 bases in between. CDR1 SGHTA and CDR2 FQGTGA come from the germline V gene. The full variable domain, in which reference TRBV7-3 and TRBJ2-2 provide the parts outside the CDR3, is GAGVSQTPSNKVTEKGKYVELRCDPISGHTALYWYRQSLGQGPEFLIYFQGTGAADDSGLPNDRFFAVRPEGSVSTLKIQRTERGDSAVYLCASSSLPGVELFFGEGSRLTVL.

This chain links TRBV4-1 with TRBJ1-5; TRBD1 matches at 7 bases. The trim removed 3 bases at V and 4 bases at J, leaving 3 bases unmatched. The length of the CDR3 is 14 residues. Germline CDR1 and CDR2: MGHRA and YSYEKL. The CDR3 reads CASSHGQANQPQHF. DNA for the CDR3: TGCGCCAGCAGCCACGGACAGGCGAATCAGCCCCAGCATTTT.

The J gene is TRBJ2-7, the V gene TRBV7-9, with TRBD2 matching 8 bases. Trimming at V came to 5 bases and at J to 7 bases, leaving 16 bases not matched to a gene. In germline, CDR1 is SEHNR, CDR2 FQNEAQ (reference sequence). The CDR3 runs 16 residues. CDR3 nucleotide sequence: TGTGCCAGCAGCGCCTCCGGGACTAGGCCACTGCGGGAGCAGTACTTC. Encoded protein: CASSASGTRPLREQYF.

The V and J genes are TRBV7-2 and TRBJ1-6; perhaps TRBD1 as D (6 bases). V was trimmed by 5 bases and J by 8 bases, leaving 19 bases between them. This CDR3 spans 16 amino acids. Germline V CDR1 and CDR2: SGHTA, FQGNSA. CDR3 protein: CASSPHLDSVDSPLHF. CDR3 sequence (DNA): TGTGCCAGCAGCCCGCATTTGGACAGTGTGGATTCACCCCTCCACTTT.

V and J are TRBV10-3 and TRBJ2-3, with 7 bases aligning to TRBD1. CDR3 length: 14 amino acids. Germline V gene data show CDR1 as ENHRY and CDR2 as SYGVKD. Losses at the gene ends were 7 bases for V and 0 bases for J; bases not matched to a gene: 4. CDR3 coding DNA: TGTGCCATCACGAGGGACAGTAGCACAGATACGCAGTATTTT. Amino acid sequence: CAITRDSSTDTQYF.

V usage is TRBV7-3 and J usage is TRBJ2-3, with 7 bases fitting TRBD1. Germline loops: CDR1 SGHTA, CDR2 FQGTGA. CDR3 length equals 16 residues. V lost 10 bases and J lost 1; bases outside the gene matches: 14. CDR3 region: CATPRQGNQGTDTQYF. The CDR3 DNA reads as TGTGCCACTCCCCGACAGGGCAATCAGGGCACAGATACGCAGTATTTT.

The chain recombines TRBV13 with TRBJ1-1; perhaps TRBD1 as D (5 bases). This CDR3 has 15 amino acids. The germline V and J ends were trimmed by 0 bases and 4 bases, with 12 bases remaining between them. The V gene's germline CDR1 is PRHDT and CDR2 FYEKMQ (reference sequence). The CDR3 nucleotides read TGTGCCAGCAGCTTAGGTGTGCAGGGTAGCACTGAAGCTTTCTTT. Translated, it gives CASSLGVQGSTEAFF.

This chain links TRBV5-1 with TRBJ1-2, with 12 bases lining up with TRBD1. Germline loops: CDR1 SGHRS, CDR2 YFSETQ. Trimming removed 4 bases from V and 1 base from J; junction bases left unmatched: 8. The CDR3 extends over 17 amino acids. CDR3 sequence: CASSPTGQGAFNYGYTF. The CDR3 nucleotides read TGCGCCAGCAGCCCGACGGGACAGGGGGCATTTAACTATGGCTACACCTTC.

The V and J genes are TRBV7-9 and TRBJ1-4, with D possibly matching TRBD1 (5 bases). Germline V gene sequence: CDR1 SEHNR, CDR2 FQNEAQ (reference sequence). The CDR3 extends over 15 amino acids. V was trimmed by 0 bases and J by 4 bases, leaving 9 bases between them. DNA of the CDR3: TGTGCCAGCAGCTTAGCCCGGGGGTTTAATGAAAAACTGTTTTTT. Translation: CASSLARGFNEKLFF.

This rearrangement joins TRBV28 to TRBJ2-1, with D perhaps TRBD1 (6 bases). Germline lookup yields CDR1 MDHEN and CDR2 SYDVKM. Between the trimmed V and J ends, which lost 7 bases and 2 bases, there was a span of 9 bases. The CDR3 is 13 residues long. CDR3 amino acids: CASTGAPYNEQFF. CDR3 DNA: TGTGCCAGCACAGGGGCTCCCTACAATGAGCAGTTCTTC.